Each of the 28 T cell receptor beta chains below was sequenced from the same sample in a study of blood T cell repertoires in COVID-19. The method was immunoSEQ multiplex PCR; TCRdb's version includes in-frame clones alone and lacks a portion of them. The sample comprises 250,000 to 300,000 clones, around 88% of which are singletons, and 5.7% rests with the top ten. Sample: peripheral blood. These TCRs come from a man older than 75 with acute or convalescent COVID-19.

This chain links TRBV9 with TRBJ2-5; D is undetermined. There are 13 residues in the CDR3. Germline lookup yields CDR1 SGDLS and CDR2 YYNGEE. The ends were cut back, 4 bases at V and 6 bases at J, with 13 bases in the middle. The CDR3 DNA sequence: TGTGCCAGCAGCCCCGACACCTTTAAGACCCAGTACTTC. Its translation is CASSPDTFKTQYF.

This chain joins TRBV5-6 and TRBJ2-7; D unresolved. Germline assignment: CDR1 SGHDT and CDR2 YYEEEE. V lost 5 bases and J 2 bases, leaving 11 bases between the germline ends. This CDR3 comprises 13 residues. The CDR3 reads CASRSGLTYEQYF. Written as DNA, the CDR3 is TGTGCCAGCAGGTCCGGGTTGACCTACGAGCAGTACTTC.

V and J are TRBV13 and TRBJ2-1; D possibly corresponds to TRBD1 (5 bases). Trimming left V 5 bases short and J 6 bases short, with 17 bases between. Germline V lookup: CDR1 PRHDT, CDR2 FYEKMQ (reference sequence). The CDR3 length is 15 residues. CDR3 in amino acids: CASSRPGMKANEQFF. In nucleotides, the CDR3 is TGTGCCAGCAGCCGCCCAGGGATGAAGGCCAATGAGCAGTTCTTC.

The chain employs TRBV19 and TRBJ1-6, with D maybe TRBD1 (5 bases). Trimming left V 6 bases short and J 7 bases short, with 13 bases between. The CDR3 is 14 amino acids. The germline gives CDR1 LNHDA, CDR2 SQIVND (reference sequence). CDR3 protein: CASSPSSGNSPLHF. CDR3 nucleotides: TGTGCCAGTAGCCCATCCTCAGGGAATTCACCCCTCCACTTT.

The rearrangement joins TRBV5-1 to TRBJ2-1, with TRBD2 identical over 8 bases. The CDR3 has 18 amino acids. Germline V CDR1 and CDR2: SGHRS, YFSETQ. V lost 0 bases and J lost 7; bases outside the gene matches: 15. This CDR3 is CASSLGGLVSGIHNEQFF. CDR3 bases: TGCGCCAGCAGCTTGGGGGGACTAGTCTCGGGGATTCATAATGAGCAGTTCTTC.

This clone was observed a few times. The chain is built from TRBV28 and TRBJ2-7; TRBD2 matches at 7 bases. CDR3 length: 14 amino acids. The germline gives CDR1 MDHEN, CDR2 SYDVKM. Losses at the gene ends were 6 bases for V and 0 bases for J; bases not matched to a gene: 5. CDR3 nucleotides: TGTGCCAGCAGCGCCTCGGGGGGCTCCTACGAGCAGTACTTC. This sequence encodes CASSASGGSYEQYF.

The count of this clone is one. This chain uses TRBV4-1 with TRBJ1-3; TRBD1 aligns across 8 bases. This CDR3 comprises 20 residues. The germline V gene has CDR1 MGHRA and CDR2 YSYEKL. V lost 0 bases to trimming and J lost 1 base; unmatched junction nucleotides: 14. The CDR3 coding sequence is TGCGCCAGCAGCCAAGATGCGGGGGGGGGCAGGGGGCGTTCTGGAAACACCATATATTTT. The encoded protein is CASSQDAGGGRGRSGNTIYF.

This rearrangement joins TRBV3-1 (or the pseudogene TRBV3-2) to TRBJ1-1; D ambiguous. Trimming removed 0 bases at V and 8 bases at J, with 4 bases between. The length of the CDR3 is 11 residues. From germline, CDR1 is LGHDT and CDR2 YNNKEL (reference sequence). CDR3 protein: CASSQEAEAFF. The DNA of the CDR3 is TGTGCCAGCAGCCAAGAGGCAGAAGCTTTCTTT.

The CDR3 sequence is CASSNRGSAGELFF. CDR3 DNA sequence: TGCGCCAGCAGCAACAGGGGATCGGCCGGGGAGCTGTTTTTT. The chain employs TRBV5-1 and TRBJ2-2; 7 nucleotides line up with TRBD1. Germline V CDR1 and CDR2: SGHRS, YFSETQ. The CDR3 is made up of 14 amino acids. After removal of 4 bases from V and 6 bases from J, the junction contained 6 bases not matched to a gene.

The V call is TRBV6-5, the J call TRBJ1-1; D unresolved. Germline assignment: CDR1 MNHEY and CDR2 SVGAGI. V lost 6 bases and J lost 0, with 11 bases in between. The CDR3 is 14 residues long. CDR3 protein: CASRRPFMNTEAFF. CDR3 DNA sequence: TGTGCCAGCAGGAGGCCATTCATGAACACTGAAGCTTTCTTT.

This rearrangement joins TRBV3-1 (or the pseudogene TRBV3-2) to TRBJ2-5, with D maybe TRBD2 (6 bases). Germline V lookup: CDR1 LGHDT, CDR2 YNNKEL (reference sequence). The V end was cut by 0 bases, the J end by 7 bases, with 12 bases between. The CDR3 is made up of 14 amino acids. CDR3 bases: TGTGCCAGCAGCCAAGAAGACGGGAGCGCGACCCAGTACTTC. It yields the protein CASSQEDGSATQYF.

The J gene is TRBJ1-1, the V gene TRBV27, with TRBD1 matching over 10 bases. The length of the CDR3 is 16 residues. Germline V gene sequence: CDR1 MNHEY, CDR2 SMNVEV (reference sequence). Trimming cost V 6 bases and J 0 bases; bases outside gene matches: 7. The CDR3 DNA reads TGTGCCAGCAGCCGTGGGGACAGGGGATTGAACACTGAAGCTTTCTTT. Translated: CASSRGDRGLNTEAFF.

The chain has TRBV30 and TRBJ2-4; a weak D match, TRBD1 (5 bases). Germline lookup yields CDR1 GTSNPN and CDR2 SVGIG (reference sequence). V was clipped by 1 base and J by 8 bases, with 9 bases between them. There are 12 residues in the CDR3. CDR3 sequence: CAWSARVDIQYF. CDR3 in DNA: TGTGCCTGGAGTGCCAGGGTAGACATTCAGTACTTC.

CDR3: CAWMPGTGVETGELFF. The CDR3 region has the DNA TGTGCCTGGATGCCGGGGACAGGGGTTGAGACCGGGGAGCTGTTTTTT. The J gene is TRBJ2-2, the V gene TRBV30, with 10 positions matching TRBD1. V shed 4 bases, J shed 5 bases, and the junction held 10 bases outside the gene matches. Per germline, CDR1 GTSNPN and CDR2 SVGIG (reference sequence). The CDR3 length is 16 residues.

J is TRBJ2-7 and V is TRBV19; the match to TRBD2 covers 8 bases. Trimming at V came to 9 bases and at J to 6 bases, leaving 10 bases not matched to a gene. The CDR3 spans 13 residues. CDR1 LNHDA and CDR2 SQIVND come from the germline V gene (reference sequence). This chain's CDR3 is CASQAGVNGEQYF. Here the CDR3 DNA reads TGTGCCAGCCAAGCGGGAGTGAACGGCGAGCAGTACTTC.

V gene TRBV27 combines with J gene TRBJ2-1; possibly TRBD2 for D (5 bases). This CDR3 has 12 amino acids. The germline gives CDR1 MNHEY, CDR2 SMNVEV (reference sequence). Trimming pared 5 bases from V and 12 bases from J, leaving 14 bases between. The CDR3 nucleotides read TGTGCCAGCAGTCCGAGCTCGGGAATGCAGTTCTTC. Translated, it gives CASSPSSGMQFF.

This clone has only a few counts. The chain couples TRBV3-1 (or the pseudogene TRBV3-2) to TRBJ1-1; 8 bases are a match to TRBD1. The CDR3 sequence is 15 residues long. The V segment lost 1 base and the J segment 1 base; nucleotides outside the gene matches: 2. Germline lookup yields CDR1 LGHDT and CDR2 YNNKEL (reference sequence). DNA for the CDR3: TGTGCCAGCAGCCAAGGGACAGGGCCGAACACTGAAGCTTTCTTT. It translates to CASSQGTGPNTEAFF.

This clone was counted a few times. The J gene is TRBJ2-1, the V gene TRBV20-1; D remains unclear. The CDR3 length is 11 residues. From germline, CDR1 is DFQATT and CDR2 SNEGSKA (reference sequence). V dropped 5 bases and J dropped 7 bases, with 9 bases sitting between them. CDR3 sequence: CSADFGNEQFF. The CDR3 DNA follows: TGCAGTGCTGACTTCGGGAATGAGCAGTTCTTC.

V and J are TRBV3-1 (or the pseudogene TRBV3-2) and TRBJ2-5, with TRBD2 matching over 9 bases. Germline V CDR1 and CDR2: LGHDT, YNNKEL (reference sequence). This CDR3 comprises 18 residues. Unmatched junction bases numbered 19, after V lost 8 bases and J lost 3 bases. The CDR3 spells CASSVLLAGNRAKETQYF. The CDR3 DNA reads as TGTGCCAGCTCTGTCCTTCTAGCGGGAAATCGGGCCAAAGAGACCCAGTACTTC.

The chain couples TRBV29-1 to TRBJ2-3; D gene ambiguous. The CDR3 contains 15 residues. The germline V and J ends were trimmed by 4 bases and 3 bases, with 17 bases remaining between them. CDR1 SQVTM and CDR2 ANQGSEA come from the germline V gene. For the CDR3, the DNA is TGCAGCGTTGCTTTGGCCTCAAAGCGTACAGATACGCAGTATTTT. Translation: CSVALASKRTDTQYF.

The rearrangement links TRBV9 to TRBJ1-4; 8 bases align to TRBD1. The CDR3 runs 16 residues. The germline V gene has CDR1 SGDLS and CDR2 YYNGEE. Trimming cost V 5 bases and J 3 bases; bases outside gene matches: 9. The CDR3 coding sequence is TGTGCCAGCAGTCGACAGGGGACGGTCGCTAATGAAAAACTGTTTTTT. This codes for CASSRQGTVANEKLFF.

The rearrangement uses TRBV19 and TRBJ1-1, with 7 bases that match TRBD1. The CDR3 extends over 14 amino acids. Germline values: CDR1 LNHDA, CDR2 SQIVND (reference sequence). The V and J ends lost 5 bases and 3 bases, in that order; junction bases with no gene match: 6. CDR3 amino acids: CASSPRQGHTEAFF. The DNA of the CDR3 is TGTGCCAGTAGTCCGCGACAGGGTCACACTGAAGCTTTCTTT.

The V call is TRBV7-3, the J call TRBJ2-2; TRBD2 aligns across 7 bases. V was clipped by 5 bases and J by 2 bases; unmatched bases: 5. The CDR3 sequence is 15 residues long. Per the germline V gene, CDR1 is SGHTA and CDR2 is FQGTGA. The CDR3 loop is CASSKSGINTGELFF. DNA of the CDR3: TGTGCCAGCAGCAAAAGCGGGATAAACACCGGGGAGCTGTTTTTT.

This clone has only one observation. J is TRBJ1-4 and V is TRBV7-2, with D perhaps matching TRBD1 (5 bases). Germline CDR1 is SGHTA and CDR2 is FQGNSA. Trimming left V 1 base short and J 5 bases short, with 17 bases between. This CDR3 is built from 17 residues. CDR3 region: CASSLEGPGLPNEKLFF. For the CDR3, the DNA is TGTGCCAGCAGCTTAGAGGGCCCGGGACTGCCGAATGAAAAACTGTTTTTT. Complete variable domain (other parts from reference TRBV7-2 and TRBJ1-4): GAGVSQSPSNKVTEKGKDVELRCDPISGHTALYWYRQSLGQGLEFLIYFQGNSAPDKSGLPSDRFSAERTGGSVSTLTIQRTQQEDSAVYLCASSLEGPGLPNEKLFFGSGTQLSVL.

The rearrangement joins TRBV28 to TRBJ1-6, with a tentative D call TRBD1 (6 bases). Germline V lookup: CDR1 MDHEN, CDR2 SYDVKM. This CDR3 region has 14 residues. Trimming removed 7 bases at V and 16 bases at J, with 23 bases between. CDR3 protein: CASKRTAREGILHF. Here the CDR3 DNA reads TGTGCCAGCAAGCGGACAGCGCGAGAAGGTATACTCCACTTT.

This clone appeared a few times. This sample also contains other DNA sequences that code for the same CDR3. This chain connects TRBV3-1 (or the pseudogene TRBV3-2) to TRBJ2-3; D uncertain. This CDR3 has 15 amino acids. Germline CDR1 reads LGHDT; CDR2 reads YNNKEL (reference sequence). V was shortened by 0 bases and J by 1 base, with 8 bases between the two germline ends. CDR3 coding DNA: TGTGCCAGCAGCCAAGACCGTGTTGGCACAGATACGCAGTATTTT. Its translation is CASSQDRVGTDTQYF.

V is TRBV5-1 and J is TRBJ2-7; TRBD2 is a possible D gene (5 bases). The CDR3 is made up of 15 amino acids. With 2 bases removed from V and 4 bases from J, the gap between germline ends came to 16 bases. The germline V gene encodes CDR1 SGHRS and CDR2 YFSETQ. The CDR3 is CASSLRPAGEYEQYF. CDR3 DNA sequence: TGCGCCAGCAGCTTAAGACCTGCCGGGGAATACGAGCAGTACTTC.

In DNA form, the CDR3 reads TGTGCCAGCAGTTTTGACAGGGTTAGCTATGGCTACACCTTC. Translated, it gives CASSFDRVSYGYTF. This chain uses TRBV28 with TRBJ1-2; 7 nucleotides line up with TRBD1. The ends lost 3 bases at V and 4 bases at J; junction bases unmatched: 5. Germline V gives CDR1 MDHEN, CDR2 SYDVKM. CDR3 length: 14 residues.